The sequence of this T cell receptor beta chain was determined in a study of early T cells in non-severe SARS-CoV-2 infection. This clonotype was observed a few times. One entry per CDR3 protein, called by TCRdb with MiXCR from the 5' RACE reads. The data contain about 100,000 distinct CDR3 sequences, over 10% of them singletons. The CDR3 has 15 amino acids. V was cut by 6 bases and J by 1 base, with 12 bases left in between. CDR1 and CDR2 (germline): MNHEY, SMNVEV (reference sequence). The sequenced material came from whole blood. This TCR was recovered from an adult who was a healthcare worker with PCR-confirmed SARS-CoV-2 infection or an uninfected control (not recorded which). The rearrangement links TRBV27 to TRBJ2-2, with D possibly being TRBD2 (5 bases). The CDR3 region has the DNA TGTGCCAGCAGCCCCCCTAGCCGGAACACCGGGGAGCTGTTTTTT. Encoded protein: CASSPPSRNTGELFF.